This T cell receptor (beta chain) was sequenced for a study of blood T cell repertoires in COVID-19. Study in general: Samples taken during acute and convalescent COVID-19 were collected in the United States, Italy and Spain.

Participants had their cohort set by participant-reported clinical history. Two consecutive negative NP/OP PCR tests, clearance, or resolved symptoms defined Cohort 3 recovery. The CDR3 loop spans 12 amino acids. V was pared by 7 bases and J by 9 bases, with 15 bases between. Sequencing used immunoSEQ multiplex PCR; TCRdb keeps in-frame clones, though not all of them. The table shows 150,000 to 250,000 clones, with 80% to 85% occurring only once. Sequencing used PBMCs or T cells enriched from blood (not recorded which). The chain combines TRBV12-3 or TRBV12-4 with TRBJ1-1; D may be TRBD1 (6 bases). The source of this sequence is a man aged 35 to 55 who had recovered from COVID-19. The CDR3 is CASTLIGGKAFF. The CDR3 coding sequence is TGTGCCAGCACTTTGATAGGGGGAAAAGCTTTCTTT.